The rows below give T cell receptor beta chains drawn from one sample of a study of T cell repertoires in aging, cancer and after chemotherapy. TCRdb used MiXCR to reprocess the multiplex PCR reads, holding one entry per CDR3 protein. Seen here are around 6,400 distinct CDR3 sequences, 25% to 35% observed once, and the top ten hold 5.5% to 7%. Input material: blood. These receptors all come from a human donor in good health. CDR3s include the opening cysteine and the closing phenylalanine or tryptophan. The D gene is left open where the match is weak. Clone size is given for some rows only: seen once, a few or many times, or a class if the clone is expanded.

v_call	clone_size	d_call	j_call	cdr3_length	cdr3_nt	cdr3_aa
TRBV24-1	few	TRBD1	TRBJ2-5	14	TGTGCCACCAGTGATTCAGGGGGCGGGGAGACCCAGTACTTC	CATSDSGGGETQYF
TRBV5-6	medium-sized	TRBD2	TRBJ2-3	14	TGTGCCAGCAGCGCAGCGGGAGTTGCAGATACGCAGTATTTT	CASSAAGVADTQYF
TRBV14	NA	NA	TRBJ2-6	17	TGTGCCAGCAGCCCGAGAGGGACGTATTCTGGGGCCAACGTCCTGACTTTC	CASSPRGTYSGANVLTF
TRBV12-3/TRBV12-4	NA	NA	TRBJ1-1	14	TGTGCCAGCAGCTCAGCGGACAGCAACACTGAAGCTTTCTTT	CASSSADSNTEAFF
TRBV7-9	medium-sized	TRBD1	TRBJ2-7	13	TGTGCCAGCAGCACGGACAGGGACGACGAGCAGTACTTC	CASSTDRDDEQYF
TRBV6-5	medium-sized	TRBD2	TRBJ2-3	14	TGTGCCAGCAGAGCGCGGGGGAAAATTAATACGCAGTATTTT	CASRARGKINTQYF
TRBV7-2	once	NA	TRBJ2-7	14	TGTGCCAGCAGCACCCGGGACACCTACTACGAGCAGTACTTC	CASSTRDTYYEQYF
TRBV11-3	NA	NA	TRBJ2-7	12	NA	CASSLVGLGAYF
TRBV27	medium-sized	NA	TRBJ2-7	13	TGTGCCAGCACCGGCCTGGACGCCTACGAGCAGTACTTC	CASTGLDAYEQYF
TRBV30	medium-sized	NA	TRBJ1-2	12	TGTGCCTGGATGACAGGAATCTATGGCTACACCTTC	CAWMTGIYGYTF
TRBV20-1	NA	NA	TRBJ2-1	15	TGCAGTGCTCCTTTACGGGGGGCCCCTCGGAATGAGCAGTTCTTC	CSAPLRGAPRNEQFF
TRBV29-1	medium-sized	NA	TRBJ1-3	12	TGCAGCGTTGAAACTTTAGGAAACACCATATATTTT	CSVETLGNTIYF
TRBV6-5	few	TRBD2	TRBJ2-5	16	TGTGCCAGCAGTTACGGCGCGGGGGGACACCAAGAGACCCAGTACTTC	CASSYGAGGHQETQYF
TRBV19	few	NA	TRBJ2-7	17	TGTGCCAGTAGTAAAGATCCGGAGTCGCAGTTTCCATACGAGCAGTACTTC	CASSKDPESQFPYEQYF
TRBV27	NA	NA	TRBJ2-4	15	TGTGCCAGCAGCGGCGTAGGGCCGGTCGGAAACATTCGGTACTTC	CASSGVGPVGNIRYF
TRBV12-3/TRBV12-4	few	NA	TRBJ1-6	16	TGTGCCAGCAGTACTACGGGTAGCTCCTATAATTCACCCCTCCACTTT	CASSTTGSSYNSPLHF
TRBV28	NA	TRBD1	TRBJ2-7	15	TGTGCCACCGGGAGCGGACAGGGGCACCTCTACGAGCAGTACTTC	CATGSGQGHLYEQYF
TRBV24-1	NA	TRBD1	TRBJ1-5	16	TGTGCCACCAGTGACACCGGGACAGGGGACCGTCAGCCCCAGCATTTT	CATSDTGTGDRQPQHF